A selection of T cell receptor beta chains follows, all from one sample in a study of shared clonotypes between healthy human individuals. Measured with immunoSEQ multiplex PCR; TCRdb has only the in-frame clones, and not every one. This table holds millions of clones, over 85% found once. The specimen was naive CD8+ T cells sorted from blood. The origin of the receptors is a man between 18 and 29 years old in good health. The CDR3 runs from the conserved cysteine through the conserved F or W. The order of the fields is clone size, J gene, V gene, D gene, CDR3 DNA, CDR3 protein. The D gene is left open where the match is weak. Rows may omit the clone size; those that give it use once, few, many or a size class.

NA,TRBJ2-7,TRBV9,NA,TGTGCCAGCAGCGATGGGGGAGGAGGCGAGCAGTACTTC,CASSDGGGGEQYF
NA,TRBJ2-2,TRBV11-2,TRBD1,TGTGCCAGCAGCCTCAAAACAGGGGACAACACCGGGGAGCTGTTTTTT,CASSLKTGDNTGELFF
NA,TRBJ1-4,TRBV2,NA,TGTGCCAGCAGTGGGGATGGACATAACCCAATTAATGAAAAACTGTTTTTT,CASSGDGHNPINEKLFF
NA,TRBJ2-7,TRBV11-2,NA,TGTGCCAGCAGCTTTAGAGGGCAGGGTGGGACCTACGAGCAGTACTTC,CASSFRGQGGTYEQYF
NA,TRBJ2-7,TRBV28,NA,TGTGCCAGCAGTTTTTGGGGATACGAGCAGTACTTC,CASSFWGYEQYF
NA,TRBJ1-1,TRBV7-2,NA,TGTGCCAGCAGCTTAGGGCCTGGGGGCGCCCCTGAAGCTTTCTTT,CASSLGPGGAPEAFF
once,TRBJ1-2,TRBV7-6,TRBD1,TGTGCCAGCAGCCCAAGACAGGGAAGTTGGTATGGCTACACCTTC,CASSPRQGSWYGYTF
NA,TRBJ1-2,TRBV21-1,NA,TGTGCCAGCAGCATTAACCGGGACACAGCTAACTATGGCTACACCTTC,CASSINRDTANYGYTF
NA,TRBJ2-5,TRBV6-5,TRBD2,TGTGCCAGCAGCTCACTAGCGGGAGGCGGGGAGACCCAGTACTTC,CASSSLAGGGETQYF
NA,TRBJ1-2,TRBV4-3,TRBD1,TGCGCCAGCAGCCAAGATACAGGGGGTAACTATGGCTACACCTTC,CASSQDTGGNYGYTF
NA,TRBJ2-7,TRBV27,TRBD1,TGTGCCAGCAGTTTAGCGTCCGGGACAGCCTACGAGCAGTACTTC,CASSLASGTAYEQYF
NA,TRBJ1-6,TRBV30,NA,TGTGCCTGGAGTGAGAATTCACCCCTCCACTTT,CAWSENSPLHF
NA,TRBJ1-6,TRBV27,NA,TGTGCCAGTTCTAATCGCGGGAATTTTCTCCACTTT,CASSNRGNFLHF
NA,TRBJ1-1,TRBV13,NA,TGTGCCAGCAGTATTATGGGGGGCGGCACTGAAGCTTTCTTT,CASSIMGGGTEAFF
NA,TRBJ2-1,TRBV29-1,NA,TGCAGCGTTGAGAAGATCGGATATGGGTACAATGAGCAGTTCTTC,CSVEKIGYGYNEQFF
NA,TRBJ2-7,TRBV2,TRBD1,TGTGCCAGCAGTGGCTCTCGGGACAGGGGATACGAGCAGTACTTC,CASSGSRDRGYEQYF
NA,TRBJ2-1,TRBV27,TRBD1,TGTGCCAGCAGCCGGGACAGGGGTGGGAATGAGCAGTTCTTC,CASSRDRGGNEQFF
NA,TRBJ1-2,TRBV7-9,NA,TGTGCCAGCAGCTTAGGCCCGTGGCAGGCTCTTAACTATGGCTACACCTTC,CASSLGPWQALNYGYTF
NA,TRBJ2-7,TRBV27,NA,TGTGCCAGCAGCCCTGGATATAGGGGTTACGAGCAGTACTTC,CASSPGYRGYEQYF
NA,TRBJ1-6,TRBV5-4,TRBD1,TGTGCCAGCAGCCCCTGGACAGGGGGGAATAATTCACCCCTCCACTTT,CASSPWTGGNNSPLHF
NA,TRBJ1-3,TRBV7-9,NA,TGTGCCAGCAGCCCAAGACAGGCTGGAAACACCATATATTTT,CASSPRQAGNTIYF
NA,TRBJ1-4,TRBV11-2,NA,TGTGCCAGCAGCCCTCGGGACACAAATGAAAAACTGTTTTTT,CASSPRDTNEKLFF
NA,TRBJ2-1,TRBV6-5,NA,TGTGCCAGCAGTTACGGTGAACCCTTCGATGAGCAGTTCTTC,CASSYGEPFDEQFF
NA,TRBJ1-1,TRBV6-5,NA,TGTGCCAGCAGTTACTCCCACAGGCCCTTTGAAGCTTTCTTT,CASSYSHRPFEAFF
NA,TRBJ2-7,TRBV5-4,NA,TGTGCCAGCAGCTTGACTATATCCTACGAGCAGTACTTC,CASSLTISYEQYF
NA,TRBJ2-7,TRBV29-1,TRBD2,TGCAGCGTTCATGGCGGGAGGGACTACGAGCAGTACTTC,CSVHGGRDYEQYF
NA,TRBJ2-3,TRBV13,NA,TGTGCCAGCAGCTTAGTAGGCCCTCAGTTGGATACGCAGTATTTT,CASSLVGPQLDTQYF
NA,TRBJ2-7,TRBV7-9,NA,TGTGCCAGCAGCGCTAGGAACTGGGGCGAGCAGTACTTC,CASSARNWGEQYF
NA,TRBJ2-1,TRBV7-9,TRBD2,TGTGCCAGCTCAGGTCCGGGACTAGCGGGTTTCAATGAGCAGTTCTTC,CASSGPGLAGFNEQFF
NA,TRBJ1-1,TRBV9,NA,TGTGCCAGCACCCCGGACAGTTTGAACACTGAAGCTTTCTTT,CASTPDSLNTEAFF
NA,TRBJ1-5,TRBV7-6,TRBD1,TGTGCCAGCAGCTCGGGGACAGGGAACAATCAGCCCCAGCATTTT,CASSSGTGNNQPQHF
once,TRBJ2-7,TRBV16,NA,TGTGCCAGCAGCCTCTCCGGGACACCGTACGAGCAGTACTTC,CASSLSGTPYEQYF
once,TRBJ2-4,TRBV28,NA,TGTGCCAGCAGTTTTTCTTTACGGGATCACATTCAGTACTTC,CASSFSLRDHIQYF
NA,TRBJ2-2,TRBV11-2,NA,TGTGCCAGCAGCCCGTGGGGGGCAAACACCGGGGAGCTGTTTTTT,CASSPWGANTGELFF
NA,TRBJ2-5,TRBV18,NA,TGTGCCAGCTCACCACTGGGAAAAGAGACCCAGTACTTC,CASSPLGKETQYF
NA,TRBJ2-7,TRBV6-5,NA,TGTGCCAGCAGTTACTCGGCAGGGCTAGACGAGCAGTACTTC,CASSYSAGLDEQYF
NA,TRBJ2-4,TRBV2,NA,TGTGCCAGCAGTGAAGGGACAGCGGAGAAAAACATTCAGTACTTC,CASSEGTAEKNIQYF
NA,TRBJ1-1,TRBV5-1,NA,TGCGCCAGCAGCTTGGCCGGGCCCTACACTGAAGCTTTCTTT,CASSLAGPYTEAFF
NA,TRBJ2-7,TRBV5-8,NA,TGTGCCAGCAGCTTTCAATACGAGCAGTACTTC,CASSFQYEQYF
few,TRBJ2-1,TRBV6-6,NA,TGTGCCAGCAGGGACAATGAGCAGTTCTTC,CASRDNEQFF
NA,TRBJ2-7,TRBV27,TRBD2,TGTGCCAGCAGCGGCGCGGGGGGCAACTCCTACGAGCAGTACTTC,CASSGAGGNSYEQYF
NA,TRBJ2-5,TRBV4-3,NA,TGCGCCAGCAGCCAGGGAGCGAGCTACGGGGAGCAGTACTTC,CASSQGASYGEQYF
NA,TRBJ2-7,TRBV30,TRBD1,TGTGCCTGGAGTCCCGGACAGGCCTACGAGCAGTACTTC,CAWSPGQAYEQYF
NA,TRBJ1-2,TRBV5-1,NA,TGCGCCAGCAGCCCCCGGGGGGAAAACTATGGCTACACCTTC,CASSPRGENYGYTF
NA,TRBJ2-2,TRBV15,TRBD2,TGTGCCACCAGCAGCGAAACGGCCCGCGGGGGGGCCTTTCCCGGGGAGCTGTTTTTT,CATSSETARGGAFPGELFF
NA,TRBJ2-7,TRBV5-4,NA,TGTGCCAGCAGCGCCGGACGAACCTACGAGCAGTACTTC,CASSAGRTYEQYF
once,TRBJ1-1,TRBV6-5,TRBD1,TGTGCCAGCAGAACCCCGAGACAGGGGAAGACTGAAGCTTTCTTT,CASRTPRQGKTEAFF